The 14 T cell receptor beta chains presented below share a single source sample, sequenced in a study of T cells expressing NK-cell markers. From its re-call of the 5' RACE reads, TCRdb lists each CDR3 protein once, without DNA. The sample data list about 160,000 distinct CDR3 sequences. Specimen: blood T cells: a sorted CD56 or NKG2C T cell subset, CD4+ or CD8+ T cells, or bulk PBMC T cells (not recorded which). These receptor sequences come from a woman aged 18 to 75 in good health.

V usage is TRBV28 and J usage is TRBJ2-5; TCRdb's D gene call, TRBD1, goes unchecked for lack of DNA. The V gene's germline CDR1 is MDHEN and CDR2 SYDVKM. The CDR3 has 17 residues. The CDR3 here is CASSDWTGILYQETQYF.

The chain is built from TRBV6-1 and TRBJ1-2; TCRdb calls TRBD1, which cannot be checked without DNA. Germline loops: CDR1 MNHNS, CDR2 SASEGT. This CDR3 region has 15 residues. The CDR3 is CASRSQPREPYGYTF.

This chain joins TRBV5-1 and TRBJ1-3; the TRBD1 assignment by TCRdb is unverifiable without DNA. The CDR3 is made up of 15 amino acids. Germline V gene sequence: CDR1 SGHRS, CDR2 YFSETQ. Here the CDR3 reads CASSLVGQAGNTIYF.

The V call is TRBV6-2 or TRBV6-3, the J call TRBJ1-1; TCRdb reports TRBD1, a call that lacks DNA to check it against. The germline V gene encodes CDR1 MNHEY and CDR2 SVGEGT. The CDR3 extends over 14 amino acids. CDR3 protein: CASSKQGARTEAFF.

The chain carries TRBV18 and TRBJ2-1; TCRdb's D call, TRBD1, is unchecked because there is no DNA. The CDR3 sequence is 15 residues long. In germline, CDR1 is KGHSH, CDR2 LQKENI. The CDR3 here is CASSMLQGNYNEQFF. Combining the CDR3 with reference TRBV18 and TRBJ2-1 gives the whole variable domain NAGVMQNPRHLVRRRGQEARLRCSPMKGHSHVYWYRQLPEEGLKFMVYLQKENIIDESGMPKERFSAEFPKEGPSILRIQQVVRGDSAAYFCASSMLQGNYNEQFFGPGTRLTVL.

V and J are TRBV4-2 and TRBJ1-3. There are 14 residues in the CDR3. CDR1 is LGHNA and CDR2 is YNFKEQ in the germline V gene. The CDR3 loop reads CASSQDGAIPALYF.

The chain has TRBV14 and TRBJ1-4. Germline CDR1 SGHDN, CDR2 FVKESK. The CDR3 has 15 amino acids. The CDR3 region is CASSQVEKTNEKLFF. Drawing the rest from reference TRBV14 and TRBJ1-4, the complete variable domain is EAGVTQFPSHSVIEKGQTVTLRCDPISGHDNLYWYRRVMGKEIKFLLHFVKESKQDESGMPNNRFLAERTGGTYSTLKVQPAELEDSGVYFCASSQVEKTNEKLFFGSGTQLSVL.

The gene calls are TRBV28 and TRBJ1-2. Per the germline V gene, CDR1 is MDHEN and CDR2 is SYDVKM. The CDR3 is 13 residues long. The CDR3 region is CASKEAVNYGYTF.

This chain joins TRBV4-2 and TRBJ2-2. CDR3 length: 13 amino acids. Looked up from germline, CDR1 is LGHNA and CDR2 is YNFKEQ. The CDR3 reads CASSQWANGELFF.

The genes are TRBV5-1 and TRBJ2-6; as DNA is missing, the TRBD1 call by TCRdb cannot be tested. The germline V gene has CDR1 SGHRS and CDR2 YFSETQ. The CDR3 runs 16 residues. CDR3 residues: CASSLGTGAGANVLTF.

CDR3 residues: CASRLPTTGSEQYF. The chain carries TRBV7-8 and TRBJ2-7; as DNA is missing, the TRBD1 call by TCRdb cannot be tested. This CDR3 has 14 amino acids. Germline V gene sequence: CDR1 SGHVS, CDR2 FQNEAQ.

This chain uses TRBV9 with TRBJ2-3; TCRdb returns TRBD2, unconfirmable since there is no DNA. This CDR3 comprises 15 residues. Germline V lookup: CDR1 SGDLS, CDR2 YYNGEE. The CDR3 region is CASSTGTRGTDTQYF.

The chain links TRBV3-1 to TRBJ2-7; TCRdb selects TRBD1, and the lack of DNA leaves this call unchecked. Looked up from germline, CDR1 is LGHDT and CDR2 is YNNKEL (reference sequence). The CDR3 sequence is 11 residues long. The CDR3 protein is CASSRDYEQYF.

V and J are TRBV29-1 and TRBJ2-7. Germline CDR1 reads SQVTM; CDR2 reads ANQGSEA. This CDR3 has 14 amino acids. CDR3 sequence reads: CSVAGSGGPHEQYF.